These 8 T cell receptor beta chains share one sample of origin, sequenced in a study of post-analysis software for immune sequencing data. For these TCRs, the target antigens are not known. The authors incorporated unique molecular identifiers into the TCR beta cDNA libraries. TCRdb ran MiXCR on the PCR reads and lists one entry per CDR3 protein. Among fewer than 850,000 distinct CDR3 sequences, around 42% were seen once, and the ten largest hold over 4.5%. Findings and limits, study-wide: When patients were compared with controls, about five TRBV segments were more frequent, TRBV5-6, TRBV5-1 and TRBV20-1 among them.

Material for sequencing was blood. The receptors originated from a girl under 18 with multiple sclerosis.

The V and J genes are TRBV20-1 and TRBJ2-4; 7 positions match TRBD2. The DNA end is a closer match to TRBJ2-7, so the J assignment may be wrong. The CDR3 contains 14 residues. Germline V gene sequence: CDR1 DFQATT, CDR2 SNEGSKA (reference sequence). CDR3 amino acids: CSASYAGVTDEQYF. DNA for the CDR3: TGCAGTGCTAGTTACGCGGGAGTTACTGACGAGCAGTACTTC.

The V call is TRBV20-1, the J call TRBJ2-7, with D perhaps matching TRBD2 (7 bases). The J call is in doubt because the DNA end fits TRBJ2-5 better. Looked up from germline, CDR1 is DFQATT and CDR2 is SNEGSKA (reference sequence). The CDR3 runs 14 residues. CDR3: CSASTTGRGETQYF. DNA for the CDR3: TGCAGTGCTAGCACCACAGGGAGGGGAGAGACCCAGTACTTC.

This clonotype has just a few counts. The chain employs TRBV3-1 and TRBJ2-4, with 8 bases lining up with TRBD1. The DNA end lines up better with TRBJ2-7; the J call may be wrong. This CDR3 is built from 15 residues. In germline, CDR1 is LGHDT, CDR2 YNNKEL (reference sequence). The CDR3 nucleotides are TGTGCCAGCAGCCAAGAAAGTGGACAGGGAGGCGAGCAGTACTTC. The encoded protein is CASSQESGQGGEQYF.

A note on this clonotype: Germline is not matched at one junction end, which may reflect a read error. The chain is built from TRBV12-3 or TRBV12-4 and TRBJ1-1; D not certain. The CDR3 totals 13 residues. CDR3 protein: CASRPSGPTKAFF. CDR3 DNA: TGTGCCAGCAGGCCTTCAGGTCCCACTAAAGCTTTCTTT.

The table lists this clonotype with a few counts. V gene TRBV10-3 combines with J gene TRBJ2-5; the D is unclear. The CDR3 loop spans 14 amino acids. Trimming shortened V by 2 bases and J by 5 bases, and 12 bases separated the two germline ends. CDR1 ENHRY and CDR2 SYGVKD come from the germline V gene. CDR3 in amino acids: CAISERLSKETQYF. The DNA of the CDR3 is TGTGCCATCAGTGAGAGGCTCTCCAAGGAGACCCAGTACTTC.

V and J are TRBV20-1 and TRBJ2-7; D not resolved. V lost 0 bases and J 0 bases, leaving 18 bases between the germline ends. This CDR3 region has 17 residues. Germline V CDR1 and CDR2: DFQATT, SNEGSKA (reference sequence). CDR3 nucleotide sequence: TGCAGTGCTAGAGAGCCGGTCGGCCGCTCGAGCTCCTACGAGCAGTACTTC. Translation: CSAREPVGRSSSYEQYF.

The chain is built from TRBV27 and TRBJ2-7, with TRBD2 matching 7 bases. The V segment lost 0 bases and the J segment 5 bases; nucleotides outside the gene matches: 4. This CDR3 spans 14 amino acids. The germline V gene encodes CDR1 MNHEY and CDR2 SMNVEV (reference sequence). CDR3 sequence (DNA): TGTGCCAGCAGTTTATCCAGGGAGGGGAACGAGCAGTACTTC. Translating gives CASSLSREGNEQYF.

The CDR3 region has the DNA TGTGCCAGCAGCCAAGTTCTGGGACCCTGCGAGCAGTACTTC. It codes for CASSQVLGPCEQYF. The chain uses TRBV3-1 and TRBJ2-7, with D tentatively TRBD1 or TRBD2 (5 bases each). Germline CDR1 is LGHDT and CDR2 is YNNKEL (reference sequence). The CDR3 length is 14 residues. The V end was cut by 1 base, the J end by 6 bases, with 13 bases between.